One T cell receptor (beta chain) is described in this entry. Its antigen remains unidentified. The sequenced template was cDNA made from the entire isolated RNA. Naive, central memory and regulatory T cell samples came to a mean of roughly 3.9 million reads. The assay was immunoSEQ multiplex PCR, and TCRdb's table has in-frame clones only and misses some. Here the sample spans fewer than 30,000 clones, less than 70% being singletons. The ends were cut back, 4 bases at V and 8 bases at J, with 14 bases in the middle. Germline lookup yields CDR1 SQVTM and CDR2 ANQGSEA. The CDR3 is 12 amino acids. This record comes from a study of beta chain features in type 1 diabetes. Overall study context: Cells sorted and examined across all samples totaled 85 million to 130 million.

Whole-study findings and limits: For Type 1 diabetes patients, all four CD4+ subsets carried TCRB CDR3s that were moderately but significantly shorter. Insertion counts at VDJ junctions were lower in type 1 diabetes patients, who also showed more deletions there.

The material sequenced was Tregs from blood. The clonotype comes from a woman aged 18-29 years with type 1 diabetes. The chain uses TRBV29-1 and TRBJ1-2; TRBD1 might be the D (6 bases). In DNA form, the CDR3 reads TGCAGCGTTGCTCTACAGGGACGAGGCTACACCTTC. Translating it yields CSVALQGRGYTF. Combining the CDR3 with reference TRBV29-1 and TRBJ1-2 gives the whole variable domain SAVISQKPSRDICQRGTSLTIQCQVDSQVTMMFWYRQQPGQSLTLIATANQGSEATYESGFVIDKFPISRPNLTFSTLTVSNMSPEDSSIYLCSVALQGRGYTFGSGTRLTVV.